This TCR beta chain is from a study of vaccination and CD4 T cells after COVID-19. The overall study: Between diagnosis and the drawing of post-COVID samples lay a median 101 days (range 35 to 161).

Stated treatment: 10-day PBMC culture with coronavirus spike peptide pools or control peptides (ViraFEST assay). For this clonotype: As yet, its antigen is unknown.

Sequenced with the Oncomine TCR Beta short-read assay was DNA taken from cultured CD4+ T cells. Genomic DNA from cultured CD4+ T cells was extracted. TCRdb re-called the PCR reads with MiXCR, one entry per CDR3 protein. The data contain a few thousand distinct CDR3 sequences, 21% of them singletons. Trimming took off 0 bases at V and 1 base at J, with 10 bases between the two ends. Germline V gene data show CDR1 as SGHNT and CDR2 as YYREEE (reference sequence). This CDR3 is 15 amino acids long. The specimen sequenced was CD4+ T cells from blood, cultured in vitro. The chain is built from TRBV5-4 and TRBJ2-5; D unresolved. The sequence was obtained from a human donor who had recovered from COVID-19. The CDR3: CASSLEVGIQETQYF. The CDR3 coding sequence is TGTGCCAGCAGCTTGGAGGTGGGGATCCAAGAGACCCAGTACTTC.